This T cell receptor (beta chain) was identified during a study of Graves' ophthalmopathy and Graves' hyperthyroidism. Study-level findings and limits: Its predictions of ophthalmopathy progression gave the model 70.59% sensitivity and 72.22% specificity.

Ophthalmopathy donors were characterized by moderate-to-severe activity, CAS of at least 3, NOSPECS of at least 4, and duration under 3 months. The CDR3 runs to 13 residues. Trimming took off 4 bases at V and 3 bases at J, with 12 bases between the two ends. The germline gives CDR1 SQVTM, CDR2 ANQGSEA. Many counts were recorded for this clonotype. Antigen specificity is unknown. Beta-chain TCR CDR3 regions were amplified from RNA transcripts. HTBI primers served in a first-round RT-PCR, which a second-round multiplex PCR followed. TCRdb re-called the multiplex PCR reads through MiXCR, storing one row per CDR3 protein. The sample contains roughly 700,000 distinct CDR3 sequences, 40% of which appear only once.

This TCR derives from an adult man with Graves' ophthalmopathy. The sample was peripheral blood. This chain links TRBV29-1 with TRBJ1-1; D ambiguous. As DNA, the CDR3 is TGCAGCGTTGTGTCCTCTGGGGACACTGAAGCTTTCTTT. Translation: CSVVSSGDTEAFF.